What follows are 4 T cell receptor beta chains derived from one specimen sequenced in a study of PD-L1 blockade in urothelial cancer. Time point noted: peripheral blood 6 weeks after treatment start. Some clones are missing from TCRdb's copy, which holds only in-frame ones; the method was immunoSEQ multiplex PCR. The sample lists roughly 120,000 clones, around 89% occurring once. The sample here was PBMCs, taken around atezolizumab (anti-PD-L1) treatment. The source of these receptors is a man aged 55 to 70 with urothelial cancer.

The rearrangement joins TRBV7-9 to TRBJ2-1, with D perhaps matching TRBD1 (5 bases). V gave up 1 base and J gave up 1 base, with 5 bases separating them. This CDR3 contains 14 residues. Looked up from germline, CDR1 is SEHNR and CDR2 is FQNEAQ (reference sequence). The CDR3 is CASSLGTSYNEQFF. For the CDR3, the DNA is TGTGCCAGCAGCTTAGGGACATCCTACAATGAGCAGTTCTTC.

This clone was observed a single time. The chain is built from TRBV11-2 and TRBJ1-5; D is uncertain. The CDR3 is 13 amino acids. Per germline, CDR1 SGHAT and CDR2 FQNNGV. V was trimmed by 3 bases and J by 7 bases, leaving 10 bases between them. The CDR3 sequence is CASSFGELQPQHF. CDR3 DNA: TGTGCCAGCAGCTTCGGGGAGTTGCAGCCCCAGCATTTT.

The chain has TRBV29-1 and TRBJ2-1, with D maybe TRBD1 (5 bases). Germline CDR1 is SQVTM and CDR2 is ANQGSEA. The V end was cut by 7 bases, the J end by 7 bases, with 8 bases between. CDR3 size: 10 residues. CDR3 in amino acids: CSARQNEQFF. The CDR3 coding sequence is TGCAGCGCCCGACAGAATGAGCAGTTCTTC.

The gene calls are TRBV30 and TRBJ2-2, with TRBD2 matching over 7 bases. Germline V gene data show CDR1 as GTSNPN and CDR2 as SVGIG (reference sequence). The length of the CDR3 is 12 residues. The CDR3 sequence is CGCGGGAGELFF. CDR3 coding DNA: TGTGGGTGCGGGGGAGGCGCCGGGGAGCTGTTTTTT.